These T cell receptor beta chains were read from a single sample in a study of shared clonotypes between healthy human individuals. The table came from immunoSEQ multiplex PCR; TCRdb's copy has only in-frame clones and leaves some out. Of approximately 470,000 clones detected, almost 80% appear once; the ten largest clones hold more than 10%. The material sequenced was PBMCs. All receptors derive from a woman aged 40 to 50 in good health. Some clones in this sample may be carry-over from other donors' samples. Both conserved end residues are part of each CDR3. Each record gives: V gene, D gene, J gene, clone size, CDR3 protein, CDR3 DNA. A D gene is named only where the DNA matches it firmly. Clone size appears in some rows only: once, few, many, or a class for an expanded clone.

V gene: TRBV7-6; D gene: TRBD2; J gene: TRBJ2-1; clone size: once; CDR3 protein: CASSWAGLAREQFF; CDR3 DNA: TGTGCCAGCAGCTGGGCGGGACTAGCGCGAGAGCAGTTCTTC
V gene: TRBV2; D gene: .; J gene: TRBJ1-5; clone size: .; CDR3 protein: CASSSDRRHQPQHF; CDR3 DNA: TGTGCCAGCAGCTCCGACAGGCGCCATCAGCCCCAGCATTTT
V gene: TRBV2; D gene: .; J gene: TRBJ2-7; clone size: .; CDR3 protein: CASSEVRLVSSYEQYF; CDR3 DNA: TGTGCCAGCAGTGAAGTGAGACTAGTAAGTTCCTACGAGCAGTACTTC
V gene: TRBV7-2; D gene: .; J gene: TRBJ1-5; clone size: .; CDR3 protein: CASSLAGGQPQHF; CDR3 DNA: TGTGCCAGCAGCTTAGCGGGGGGTCAGCCCCAGCATTTT
V gene: TRBV28; D gene: .; J gene: TRBJ2-2; clone size: .; CDR3 protein: CASRLQNTGELFF; CDR3 DNA: TGTGCCAGCAGACTACAGAACACCGGGGAGCTGTTTTTT
V gene: TRBV14; D gene: .; J gene: TRBJ1-1; clone size: .; CDR3 protein: CASRKGDTEAFF; CDR3 DNA: TGTGCCAGCAGGAAAGGGGACACTGAAGCTTTCTTT
V gene: TRBV28; D gene: TRBD2; J gene: TRBJ2-3; clone size: .; CDR3 protein: CASSPGTSGRTDTQYF; CDR3 DNA: TGTGCCAGCAGTCCCGGGACTAGCGGGAGGACAGATACGCAGTATTTT
V gene: TRBV2; D gene: .; J gene: TRBJ1-5; clone size: .; CDR3 protein: CASSEQGTNQPQHF; CDR3 DNA: TGTGCCAGCAGTGAACAGGGGACTAATCAGCCCCAGCATTTT
V gene: TRBV5-1; D gene: TRBD2; J gene: TRBJ2-5; clone size: .; CDR3 protein: CASSQFGRASGTQYF; CDR3 DNA: TGCGCCAGCTCCCAGTTCGGGAGGGCCTCGGGGACCCAGTACTTC
V gene: TRBV2; D gene: .; J gene: TRBJ1-1; clone size: .; CDR3 protein: CASSVSGNTEAFF; CDR3 DNA: TGTGCCAGCAGTGTATCGGGGAACACTGAAGCTTTCTTT
V gene: TRBV2; D gene: TRBD2; J gene: TRBJ2-1; clone size: few; CDR3 protein: CASPPGGLAGGQNNEQFF; CDR3 DNA: TGTGCCAGCCCCCCTGGGGGACTAGCGGGAGGGCAGAACAATGAGCAGTTCTTC
V gene: TRBV18; D gene: .; J gene: TRBJ1-5; clone size: .; CDR3 protein: CASSLGREGQPQHF; CDR3 DNA: TGTGCCAGCTCACTAGGGAGGGAAGGTCAGCCCCAGCATTTT
V gene: TRBV28; D gene: .; J gene: TRBJ1-2; clone size: .; CDR3 protein: CASSLSGADIYGYTF; CDR3 DNA: TGTGCCAGCAGTTTATCCGGGGCAGATATCTATGGCTACACCTTC
V gene: TRBV5-1; D gene: TRBD2; J gene: TRBJ2-3; clone size: .; CDR3 protein: CASTLAGNGDTQYF; CDR3 DNA: TGCGCCAGCACCTTAGCGGGAAATGGAGATACGCAGTATTTT
V gene: TRBV19; D gene: .; J gene: TRBJ1-2; clone size: .; CDR3 protein: CASSRQDTDFFYGYTF; CDR3 DNA: TGTGCCAGTAGTCGACAAGACACGGATTTCTTCTATGGCTACACCTTC
V gene: TRBV5-6; D gene: .; J gene: TRBJ2-2; clone size: .; CDR3 protein: CASSPGPNTGELFF; CDR3 DNA: TGTGCCAGCAGCCCGGGACCGAACACCGGGGAGCTGTTTTTT
V gene: TRBV27; D gene: TRBD1; J gene: TRBJ2-7; clone size: .; CDR3 protein: CASKVYHFGQESSYEQYF; CDR3 DNA: TGTGCCAGCAAAGTCTACCACTTCGGACAGGAGAGCTCCTACGAGCAGTACTTC
V gene: TRBV18; D gene: .; J gene: TRBJ2-7; clone size: .; CDR3 protein: CASSPLLGGGSVKDEQYF; CDR3 DNA: TGTGCCAGCTCACCACTGTTGGGGGGCGGTTCGGTAAAGGACGAGCAGTACTTC
V gene: TRBV6-1; D gene: .; J gene: TRBJ1-1; clone size: .; CDR3 protein: CASSEQPGLAFF; CDR3 DNA: TGTGCCAGCAGTGAACAGCCAGGGCTAGCTTTCTTT
V gene: TRBV7-3; D gene: .; J gene: TRBJ2-3; clone size: .; CDR3 protein: CASSSTLDTQYF; CDR3 DNA: TGTGCCAGCAGCTCAACACTAGATACGCAGTATTTT
V gene: TRBV10-3; D gene: .; J gene: TRBJ2-7; clone size: .; CDR3 protein: CAISDRTYEQYF; CDR3 DNA: TGTGCCATCAGTGACAGGACCTACGAGCAGTACTTC
V gene: TRBV28; D gene: .; J gene: TRBJ2-1; clone size: .; CDR3 protein: CASQSAEQFF; CDR3 DNA: TGTGCCAGCCAATCAGCTGAGCAGTTCTTC
V gene: TRBV5-1; D gene: TRBD2; J gene: TRBJ2-3; clone size: .; CDR3 protein: CASSFPRAGGNTDTQYF; CDR3 DNA: TGCGCCAGCAGCTTCCCGCGAGCGGGAGGAAACACAGATACGCAGTATTTT
V gene: TRBV15; D gene: .; J gene: TRBJ2-5; clone size: .; CDR3 protein: CATSRDRIQETQYF; CDR3 DNA: TGTGCCACCAGCAGAGACAGGATCCAAGAGACCCAGTACTTC
V gene: TRBV4-1; D gene: .; J gene: TRBJ1-5; clone size: few; CDR3 protein: CASSQESSQPQHF; CDR3 DNA: TGCGCCAGCAGCCAAGAGTCTAGTCAGCCCCAGCATTTT
V gene: TRBV9; D gene: TRBD1; J gene: TRBJ2-7; clone size: .; CDR3 protein: CASSPRGQSYEQYF; CDR3 DNA: TGTGCCAGCAGCCCAAGGGGACAGTCCTACGAGCAGTACTTC
V gene: TRBV28; D gene: TRBD1; J gene: TRBJ2-2; clone size: .; CDR3 protein: CASSSGQYTGELFF; CDR3 DNA: TGTGCCAGCAGTTCGGGACAGTACACCGGGGAGCTGTTTTTT
V gene: TRBV5-4; D gene: .; J gene: TRBJ2-2; clone size: many; CDR3 protein: CASSRGTRDTGELFF; CDR3 DNA: TGTGCCAGCAGCCGAGGGACTCGAGACACCGGGGAGCTGTTTTTT
V gene: TRBV18; D gene: .; J gene: TRBJ2-2; clone size: .; CDR3 protein: CASSRQGDTGELFF; CDR3 DNA: TGTGCCAGCTCACGTCAGGGCGACACCGGGGAGCTGTTTTTT
V gene: TRBV5-6; D gene: .; J gene: TRBJ2-2; clone size: .; CDR3 protein: CASSLGPLTGELFF; CDR3 DNA: TGTGCCAGCAGCTTGGGACCCCTCACCGGGGAGCTGTTTTTT
V gene: TRBV10-3; D gene: .; J gene: TRBJ2-1; clone size: .; CDR3 protein: CAISGGREFYNEQFF; CDR3 DNA: TGTGCCATCAGTGGGGGGCGGGAGTTCTACAATGAGCAGTTCTTC
V gene: TRBV2; D gene: .; J gene: TRBJ2-1; clone size: many; CDR3 protein: CARLGGNGNEQFF; CDR3 DNA: TGTGCCAGGTTGGGGGGAAATGGGAATGAGCAGTTCTTC
V gene: TRBV28; D gene: .; J gene: TRBJ1-1; clone size: .; CDR3 protein: CASLEPGHLNTEAFF; CDR3 DNA: TGTGCCAGCCTTGAGCCCGGACACCTGAACACTGAAGCTTTCTTT
V gene: TRBV28; D gene: .; J gene: TRBJ2-1; clone size: few; CDR3 protein: CASSFKEEQFF; CDR3 DNA: TGTGCCAGCAGTTTCAAAGAGGAGCAGTTCTTC
V gene: TRBV6-4; D gene: .; J gene: TRBJ1-2; clone size: .; CDR3 protein: CASIAGRDYGYTF; CDR3 DNA: TGTGCCAGCATAGCGGGGCGCGACTATGGCTACACCTTC
V gene: TRBV19; D gene: .; J gene: TRBJ2-4; clone size: .; CDR3 protein: CASSIVGDRRDIQYF; CDR3 DNA: TGTGCCAGTAGTATAGTGGGGGATAGGAGAGACATTCAGTACTTC
V gene: TRBV28; D gene: TRBD1; J gene: TRBJ2-7; clone size: .; CDR3 protein: CASSPGGQGTLEQYF; CDR3 DNA: TGTGCCAGCAGTCCAGGCGGACAGGGGACCCTCGAGCAGTACTTC
V gene: TRBV28; D gene: .; J gene: TRBJ2-5; clone size: .; CDR3 protein: CASSLGEQYF; CDR3 DNA: TGTGCCAGCAGTTTAGGGGAGCAGTACTTC
V gene: TRBV7-9; D gene: .; J gene: TRBJ2-7; clone size: .; CDR3 protein: CASSPFPYEQYF; CDR3 DNA: TGTGCCAGCAGCCCATTTCCCTACGAGCAGTACTTC
V gene: TRBV14; D gene: .; J gene: TRBJ1-4; clone size: .; CDR3 protein: CASSARGLEKLFF; CDR3 DNA: TGTGCCAGCAGCGCACGTGGATTGGAAAAACTGTTTTTT
V gene: TRBV10-3; D gene: .; J gene: TRBJ1-5; clone size: .; CDR3 protein: CAISDVTRTGGNQPQHF; CDR3 DNA: TGTGCCATCAGTGATGTAACCAGGACGGGGGGCAATCAGCCCCAGCATTTT
V gene: TRBV9; D gene: .; J gene: TRBJ2-7; clone size: .; CDR3 protein: CASSVEGQALGHEQYF; CDR3 DNA: TGTGCCAGCAGCGTAGAGGGGCAGGCCCTGGGCCACGAGCAGTACTTC
V gene: TRBV6-5; D gene: .; J gene: TRBJ2-1; clone size: .; CDR3 protein: CASRPQGGNYNEQFF; CDR3 DNA: TGTGCCAGCAGGCCCCAGGGGGGGAACTACAATGAGCAGTTCTTC
V gene: TRBV6-5; D gene: .; J gene: TRBJ1-2; clone size: .; CDR3 protein: CASSSGGAANYGYTF; CDR3 DNA: TGTGCCAGCAGCTCCGGGGGGGCGGCCAACTATGGCTACACCTTC
V gene: TRBV9; D gene: .; J gene: TRBJ2-7; clone size: .; CDR3 protein: CASSVGGVSRGLAYEQYF; CDR3 DNA: TGTGCCAGCAGCGTAGGCGGTGTCTCCAGGGGACTGGCCTACGAGCAGTACTTC
V gene: TRBV11-2; D gene: .; J gene: TRBJ2-3; clone size: many; CDR3 protein: CASSLLVPSTDTQYF; CDR3 DNA: TGTGCCAGCAGCTTACTAGTCCCAAGCACAGATACGCAGTATTTT
V gene: TRBV19; D gene: TRBD1; J gene: TRBJ1-5; clone size: .; CDR3 protein: CASSIDRGPSPQHF; CDR3 DNA: TGTGCCAGTAGTATAGACAGGGGGCCTTCGCCCCAGCATTTT
V gene: TRBV18; D gene: .; J gene: TRBJ2-2; clone size: .; CDR3 protein: CASSPLGAGTGELFF; CDR3 DNA: TGTGCCAGCTCACCACTTGGGGCTGGGACCGGGGAGCTGTTTTTT
V gene: TRBV11-3; D gene: .; J gene: TRBJ1-3; clone size: few; CDR3 protein: CASSLERGKSAGNTIYF; CDR3 DNA: TGTGCCAGCAGCTTAGAACGGGGGAAATCTGCTGGAAACACCATATATTTT
V gene: TRBV13; D gene: TRBD2; J gene: TRBJ2-7; clone size: few; CDR3 protein: CASSLLGAGGGYEQYF; CDR3 DNA: TGTGCCAGCAGCCTGCTTGGTGCGGGAGGAGGGTACGAGCAGTACTTC
V gene: TRBV4-1; D gene: TRBD2; J gene: TRBJ2-2; clone size: .; CDR3 protein: CASSQGIAGVVTGELFF; CDR3 DNA: TGCGCCAGCAGCCAAGGTATAGCGGGAGTCGTCACCGGGGAGCTGTTTTTT
V gene: TRBV5-1; D gene: .; J gene: TRBJ1-4; clone size: few; CDR3 protein: CASSLGDEKLFF; CDR3 DNA: TGCGCCAGCAGCTTGGGGGACGAAAAACTGTTTTTT
V gene: TRBV5-6; D gene: .; J gene: TRBJ1-2; clone size: .; CDR3 protein: CASSLPLGDYGYTF; CDR3 DNA: TGTGCCAGCAGCTTACCCCTTGGGGACTATGGCTACACCTTC
V gene: TRBV9; D gene: TRBD2; J gene: TRBJ2-7; clone size: .; CDR3 protein: CASSVEPGGPREQYF; CDR3 DNA: TGTGCCAGCAGCGTAGAACCGGGAGGGCCAAGGGAGCAGTACTTC